The sequence of this T cell receptor (beta chain) was determined in a study of T-cell reconstitution after alpha-beta-depleted transplantation in children. General study findings and limits: Most T-cell counts and diversity one year after the transplant came from T cells that were newly produced. The origin of high day-60 TCRbeta diversity in some patients lay in surviving recipient T cells and thymic progenitors. In patients about two months after transplant, alpha-beta T cells reportedly arose from several hundred expanded graft clones.

It was with unique molecular identifiers that the TCRbeta library was prepared. TCRdb itself ran the PCR reads through MiXCR, one entry per CDR3 protein. The sample shows just over 950,000 distinct CDR3 sequences, about 26% of them seen only once. Many counts were recorded for this clonotype. The antigen remains undetermined. Between the trimmed V and J ends, which lost 0 bases and 0 bases, there was a span of 3 bases. Germline lookup yields CDR1 SGHAT and CDR2 FQDESV (reference sequence). The CDR3 loop spans 14 amino acids. Material: PBMCs, mostly from graft donor cells, obtained 360 days after TCRalphabeta/CD19-depleted stem cell transplant. The chain employs TRBV11-1 and TRBJ2-1; D ambiguous. This sequence was found in a boy under three years old who had a stem cell transplant for SCID, so the T cells may come from the graft donor. In nucleotides, the CDR3 is TGTGCCAGCAGCTTAGCGTACTCCTACAATGAGCAGTTCTTC. Translation gives CASSLAYSYNEQFF.